A single sample is the source of the 32 T cell receptor beta chains below, sequenced in a study of vaccination effects on CD4 cells after COVID-19. Before sequencing took place, the ViraFEST assay used viral peptide pools to expand antigen-specific CD4+ T cells. Following 10 days of culture, CD4+ T cells were isolated. Each person got two doses of an mRNA SARS-CoV-2 vaccine, BNT162b2 or mRNA-1273. Measured with immunoSEQ multiplex PCR; TCRdb has only the in-frame clones, and not every one. The table lists roughly 15,000 clones, about 70% of them singletons, with about 8.2% in the top ten. Their target antigens are unknown. The sequenced sample was CD4+ T cells from PBMCs cultured with SARS-CoV-2 spike peptides, obtained after COVID-19 vaccination. All receptors derive from a human donor who received a COVID-19 vaccine.

This clone showed up just a few times. J is TRBJ1-3 and V is TRBV5-1, with 7 bases aligning to TRBD1. This CDR3 is built from 14 residues. With 3 bases clipped from V and 4 bases from J, the junction kept 4 bases outside the gene matches. Germline CDR1 SGHRS, CDR2 YFSETQ. CDR3 sequence: CASSWTGTGNTIYF. DNA of the CDR3: TGCGCCAGCAGCTGGACAGGAACAGGAAACACCATATATTTT.

This sequence joins TRBV6-5 and TRBJ2-7; 7 bases agree with TRBD1. The CDR3 covers 15 residues. V shed 0 bases, J shed 6 bases, and the junction held 8 bases outside the gene matches. Germline CDR1 is MNHEY and CDR2 is SVGAGI. The CDR3 DNA reads as TGTGCCAGCAGTTACTCGGCAGGGGGTAAGAGCGAGCAGTACTTC. It specifies CASSYSAGGKSEQYF.

This clone was seen more than once but under ten times. The chain uses TRBV19 and TRBJ1-5, with 7 bases fitting TRBD1. This CDR3 has 16 amino acids. V shed 8 bases, J shed 1 base, and the junction held 11 bases outside the gene matches. The germline CDR1 and CDR2 sequences are LNHDA and SQIVND (reference sequence). The CDR3 here is CASSAQGGVSNQPQHF. The CDR3 nucleotides are TGTGCCAGTTCCGCCCAGGGGGGTGTGAGCAATCAGCCCCAGCATTTT.

The genes are TRBV7-2 and TRBJ2-7; possible D gene TRBD1, 5 bases. The germline CDR1 and CDR2 sequences are SGHTA and FQGNSA. CDR3 length: 15 amino acids. Trimming cost V 1 base and J 0 bases, with 10 bases left between them. CDR3 DNA sequence: TGTGCCAGCAGCTTAGGGCCGGACAACTCCTACGAGCAGTACTTC. It is translated as CASSLGPDNSYEQYF.

The chain has TRBV6-6 and TRBJ2-1; TRBD1 is a possible D gene (6 bases). Germline values: CDR1 MNHNY, CDR2 SVGAGI (reference sequence). The CDR3 totals 12 residues. V was trimmed by 6 bases and J by 9 bases, leaving 12 bases between them. The CDR3 DNA follows: TGTGCCAGCAGCATGACCAGGGGTGAGCAGTTCTTC. The encoded protein is CASSMTRGEQFF.

The V and J genes are TRBV6-5 and TRBJ1-1; TRBD1 matches 8 bases. This CDR3 has 15 amino acids. CDR1 is MNHEY, CDR2 SVGAGI, per germline. J was trimmed by 5 bases and V by 2 bases; bases with no gene match: 7. The CDR3 loop is CASSYRQGAGTEAFF. The CDR3 DNA sequence: TGTGCCAGCAGTTACAGGCAGGGGGCGGGTACTGAAGCTTTCTTT.

This chain joins TRBV11-3 and TRBJ1-1; no reliable D call. The ends were cut back, 5 bases at V and 0 bases at J, with 10 bases in the middle. The CDR3 extends over 14 amino acids. Germline CDR1 is SGHNT and CDR2 is YENEEA. The CDR3 sequence: CASSPRILNTEAFF. Here the CDR3 DNA reads TGTGCCAGCAGCCCCCGGATCTTGAACACTGAAGCTTTCTTT.

There are a few counts of this clone. This chain links TRBV11-2 with TRBJ2-5; no clear D. The V gene's germline CDR1 is SGHAT and CDR2 FQNNGV. This CDR3 is built from 18 residues. Trimming left V 1 base short and J 1 base short, with 19 bases between. In nucleotides, the CDR3 is TGTGCCAGCAGCTTAGTTGGGTCTCTCTCCTACCGCCAAGAGACCCAGTACTTC. Translation: CASSLVGSLSYRQETQYF.

This chain connects TRBV4-2 to TRBJ2-6; D is possibly TRBD2 (5 bases). The germline CDR1 and CDR2 sequences are LGHNA and YNFKEQ. The CDR3 length is 16 residues. V lost 0 bases and J 0 bases, leaving 6 bases between the germline ends. As DNA, the CDR3 is TGTGCCAGCAGCCAAGAGGGGAGCTCTGGGGCCAACGTCCTGACTTTC. Amino acid sequence: CASSQEGSSGANVLTF.

The chain links TRBV28 to TRBJ1-2, with no clear D. V gave up 10 bases and J gave up 4 bases, with 16 bases separating them. The CDR3 is made up of 13 amino acids. Per germline, CDR1 MDHEN and CDR2 SYDVKM. The CDR3 region is CATTDGSRYGYTF. CDR3 DNA sequence: TGTGCCACCACGGACGGATCCCGCTATGGCTACACCTTC.

The chain is built from TRBV7-2 and TRBJ1-4, with 7 bases that match TRBD1. The CDR3 sequence is 16 residues long. The junction had 10 bases not matched to a gene; V was cut back by 5 bases and J by 4 bases. The germline gives CDR1 SGHTA, CDR2 FQGNSA. The CDR3: CASSRNIRGLNEKLFF. DNA for the CDR3: TGTGCCAGCAGCCGGAATATTAGGGGGCTTAATGAAAAACTGTTTTTT.

This chain joins TRBV30 and TRBJ1-3; 10 nucleotides match TRBD1. Losses at the gene ends were 5 bases for V and 4 bases for J; bases not matched to a gene: 8. Per germline, CDR1 GTSNPN and CDR2 SVGIG (reference sequence). CDR3 size: 15 residues. The CDR3 spells CAWALGTGAGNTIYF. CDR3 nucleotides: TGTGCCTGGGCCCTGGGGACAGGGGCCGGAAACACCATATATTTT.

This clone was observed once. This chain joins TRBV7-3 and TRBJ1-1; a possible D gene is TRBD1 (5 bases). This CDR3 is 12 amino acids long. V was clipped by 5 bases and J by 10 bases, with 14 bases between them. Germline-derived CDR1 and CDR2 are SGHTA and FQGTGA. CDR3 loop: CASSQSRVSAFF. Written as DNA, the CDR3 is TGTGCCAGCAGCCAAAGCAGGGTTTCAGCTTTCTTT.

The genes are TRBV2 and TRBJ2-7; D not resolved. Trimming stripped 4 bases from V and 0 bases from J, with 4 bases between. CDR3 length equals 12 residues. CDR1 SNHLY and CDR2 FYNNEI come from the germline V gene. In nucleotides, the CDR3 is TGTGCCAGCAGTGGGGACTCCTACGAGCAGTACTTC. Its translation is CASSGDSYEQYF.

The CDR3 DNA follows: TGTGCCTGGAGTCCTTTATCTCGTGAGCAGTTCTTC. This gives the protein CAWSPLSREQFF. The chain uses TRBV30 and TRBJ2-1; D not certain. This CDR3 has 12 amino acids. CDR1 is GTSNPN and CDR2 is SVGIG in the germline V gene (reference sequence). The V end lost 2 bases, the J end lost 9 bases, and 11 bases lay between the germline ends.

The chain employs TRBV15 and TRBJ1-1; a weak D match, TRBD1 (5 bases). V was cut by 5 bases and J by 2 bases, with 15 bases left in between. This CDR3 spans 15 amino acids. Germline V gene sequence: CDR1 LNHNV, CDR2 YYDKDF (reference sequence). CDR3 amino acids: CATSEASGLNTEAFF. In DNA form, the CDR3 reads TGTGCCACCAGCGAAGCTTCGGGACTAAACACTGAAGCTTTCTTT. Looking up the rest from reference TRBV15 and TRBJ1-1 gives the full variable domain: DAMVIQNPRYQVTQFGKPVTLSCSQTLNHNVMYWYQQKSSQAPKLLFHYYDKDFNNEADTPDNFQSRRPNTSFCFLDIRSPGLGDTAMYLCATSEASGLNTEAFFGQGTRLTVV.

This clone showed up just a few times. The chain links TRBV28 to TRBJ2-7; D is ambiguous. In germline, CDR1 is MDHEN, CDR2 SYDVKM. The CDR3 is 11 residues long. Trimming stripped 5 bases from V and 2 bases from J, with 4 bases between. CDR3 protein: CASSTTYEQYF. The DNA for the CDR3 is TGTGCCAGCAGTACAACCTACGAGCAGTACTTC.

J is TRBJ2-7 and V is TRBV6-5, with TRBD2 matching 7 bases. Germline V lookup: CDR1 MNHEY, CDR2 SVGAGI. The CDR3 consists of 13 residues. Unmatched junction bases numbered 9, after V lost 6 bases and J lost 7 bases. CDR3 DNA sequence: TGTGCCAGCAGCATCGGAGGCGGGAGAGAGCAGTACTTC. It specifies CASSIGGGREQYF.

The gene calls are TRBV4-1 and TRBJ2-6; D is unresolved. CDR3 length equals 14 residues. With 3 bases removed from V and 4 bases from J, the gap between germline ends came to 7 bases. The germline CDR1 and CDR2 sequences are MGHRA and YSYEKL. The CDR3 is CASSHAGGANVLTF. CDR3 DNA: TGCGCCAGCAGCCACGCCGGAGGGGCCAACGTCCTGACTTTC.

The rearrangement joins TRBV12-3 or TRBV12-4 to TRBJ2-2, with D uncertain. V dropped 4 bases and J dropped 6 bases, with 6 bases sitting between them. The CDR3 extends over 12 amino acids. The DNA of the CDR3 is TGTGCCAGCAGTTGGCAATCCGGGGAGCTGTTTTTT. Protein: CASSWQSGELFF.

The chain carries TRBV27 and TRBJ1-6, with D perhaps matching TRBD1 (6 bases). There are 15 residues in the CDR3. The V and J ends lost 6 bases and 5 bases respectively, with 14 bases between them. CDR1 MNHEY and CDR2 SMNVEV come from the germline V gene (reference sequence). The CDR3 DNA sequence: TGTGCCAGCAGGCCCGGACAGATCAATAATTCACCCCTCCACTTT. It is translated as CASRPGQINNSPLHF.

The chain carries TRBV7-8 and TRBJ2-1; 13 bases fit TRBD2. The length of the CDR3 is 16 residues. Losses at the gene ends were 5 bases for V and 4 bases for J; bases not matched to a gene: 5. Germline CDR1 SGHVS, CDR2 FQNEAQ. The CDR3 DNA sequence: TGTGCCAGCAGCCCTCGGACTAGCGGGAGATACAATGAGCAGTTCTTC. Protein sequence: CASSPRTSGRYNEQFF.

V is TRBV7-9 and J is TRBJ1-2; D is ambiguous. CDR1 and CDR2 from the germline V gene are SEHNR and FQNEAQ (reference sequence). V lost 1 base and J lost 1, with 16 bases in between. The CDR3 consists of 17 residues. CDR3 loop: CASSLGGSAGLNYGYTF. CDR3 in DNA: TGTGCCAGCAGCTTAGGTGGTAGTGCCGGGCTTAACTATGGCTACACCTTC.

The J gene is TRBJ2-3, the V gene TRBV30, with D possibly matching TRBD1 (5 bases). Germline V gene lookup returns CDR1 GTSNPN and CDR2 SVGIG (reference sequence). Trimming took off 2 bases at V and 3 bases at J, with 9 bases between the two ends. There are 13 residues in the CDR3. The DNA for the CDR3 is TGTGCCTGGAGTATGCAGGGTACAGATACGCAGTATTTT. Translation gives CAWSMQGTDTQYF.

The chain links TRBV11-1 to TRBJ2-3; D ambiguous. Germline assignment: CDR1 SGHAT and CDR2 FQDESV (reference sequence). V dropped 5 bases and J dropped 4 bases, with 10 bases sitting between them. The CDR3 consists of 13 residues. CDR3 bases: TGTGCCAGCAGCCCCCCCACCCCAGATACGCAGTATTTT. This codes for CASSPPTPDTQYF.

DNA of the CDR3: TGTGCCAGCACCAGGGGGGACACCCTATCGGAGCAGTACTTC. This gives the protein CASTRGDTLSEQYF. The rearrangement links TRBV9 to TRBJ2-7; perhaps TRBD1 as D (7 bases). V was trimmed by 6 bases and J by 7 bases, leaving 20 bases between them. This CDR3 has 14 amino acids. From germline, CDR1 is SGDLS and CDR2 YYNGEE.

This clone was detected once. The CDR3 nucleotides read TGTGCCAGCAGTCCCCAGGGCTCCTACGAGCAGTACTTC. Its translation is CASSPQGSYEQYF. J is TRBJ2-7 and V is TRBV6-5; a possible D gene is TRBD1 (5 bases). Germline CDR1 and CDR2: MNHEY and SVGAGI. This CDR3 has 13 amino acids. The germline V and J ends were trimmed by 5 bases and 0 bases, with 8 bases remaining between them.

CDR3 sequence reads: CASTGGLSNQPQHF. CDR3 nucleotide sequence: TGTGCCAGCACAGGAGGGTTAAGCAATCAGCCCCAGCATTTT. The chain couples TRBV6-5 to TRBJ1-5; D gene unclear. The CDR3 has 14 residues. V was shortened by 7 bases and J by 1 base, with 11 bases between the two germline ends. The germline V gene has CDR1 MNHEY and CDR2 SVGAGI.

The chain uses TRBV2 and TRBJ1-2; possible D gene TRBD1, 6 bases. There are 12 residues in the CDR3. Germline V gene sequence: CDR1 SNHLY, CDR2 FYNNEI. V was shortened by 2 bases and J by 7 bases, with 8 bases between the two germline ends. The CDR3 here is CASSEQGSGYTF. The CDR3 DNA sequence: TGTGCCAGCAGTGAACAGGGGTCTGGCTACACCTTC.

The CDR3 DNA follows: TGTGCCAGCAGTGAAAATGTGGAGACCCAGTACTTC. It codes for CASSENVETQYF. The gene calls are TRBV2 and TRBJ2-5; the D is unclear. Germline V gene data show CDR1 as SNHLY and CDR2 as FYNNEI. Trimming took off 2 bases at V and 5 bases at J, with 6 bases between the two ends. This CDR3 comprises 12 residues.

This clone was seen a few times. The V call is TRBV19, the J call TRBJ2-2; 7 positions agree with TRBD2. Germline values: CDR1 LNHDA, CDR2 SQIVND (reference sequence). The CDR3 has 16 residues. V trimming: 5 bases; J trimming: 6 bases; junction bases outside the gene matches: 12. The CDR3 DNA reads TGTGCCAGTAGTCCCCGGGGAGGGATATCATCCGGGGAGCTGTTTTTT. The encoded protein is CASSPRGGISSGELFF. Combining the CDR3 with reference TRBV19 and TRBJ2-2 gives the whole variable domain DGGITQSPKYLFRKEGQNVTLSCEQNLNHDAMYWYRQDPGQGLRLIYYSQIVNDFQKGDIAEGYSVSREKKESFPLTVTSAQKNPTAFYLCASSPRGGISSGELFFGEGSRLTVL.

This clone occurred a few times. The chain uses TRBV27 and TRBJ1-6; D is uncertain. Germline V gives CDR1 MNHEY, CDR2 SMNVEV (reference sequence). This CDR3 has 16 amino acids. Trimming took 3 bases from V and 2 from J, leaving 11 bases between them. CDR3 region: CASSLRRSAYNSPLHF. CDR3 nucleotide sequence: TGTGCCAGCAGTTTGCGGAGGAGCGCCTATAATTCACCCCTCCACTTT.